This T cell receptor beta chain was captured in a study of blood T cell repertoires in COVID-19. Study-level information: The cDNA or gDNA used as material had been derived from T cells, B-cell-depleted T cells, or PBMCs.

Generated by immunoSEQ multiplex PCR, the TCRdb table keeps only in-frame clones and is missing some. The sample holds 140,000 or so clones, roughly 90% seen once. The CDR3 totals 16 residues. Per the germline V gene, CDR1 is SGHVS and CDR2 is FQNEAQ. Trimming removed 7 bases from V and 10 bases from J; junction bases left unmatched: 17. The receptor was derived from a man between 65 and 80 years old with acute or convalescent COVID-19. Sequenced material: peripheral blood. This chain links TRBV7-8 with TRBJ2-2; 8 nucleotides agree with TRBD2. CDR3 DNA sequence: TGTGCCAGCACCCCTAGAGGTCGGCTAGCGGGCAAGGAGCTGTTTTTT. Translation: CASTPRGRLAGKELFF.